This T cell receptor (beta chain) is from a study of persistence of HIV-infected CD4 T cells. This was the immunoSEQ version 4 assay in survey mode. Assay: immunoSEQ multiplex PCR; the TCRdb copy retains only in-frame clones and omits some. The table has about 48,000 clones, about 81% seen once. CDR1 and CDR2 (germline): SGHDN, FVKESK. V trimming: 2 bases; J trimming: 2 bases; junction bases outside the gene matches: 7. The CDR3 has 16 residues. On this clone itself: Its antigen is still unknown.

The stimulus was lysate of CMV-infected fibroblasts, 10 ug/mL. CD40L-negative CD69-negative CD45RO-high memory CD4+ T cells were sorted as populations depleted of antigen-responding cells. Sequenced material: CD4+ T cells sorted from PBMCs after 18-hour stimulation, taken from a patient who received antiretroviral therapy. The clonotype comes from an adult man with HIV who was CMV-seropositive. The V and J genes are TRBV14 and TRBJ2-7; 9 nucleotides align to TRBD1. CDR3 DNA sequence: TGTGCCAGCAGCCAAACCTCGGGACAGGGACCCTACGAGCAGTACTTC. Amino acid sequence: CASSQTSGQGPYEQYF.